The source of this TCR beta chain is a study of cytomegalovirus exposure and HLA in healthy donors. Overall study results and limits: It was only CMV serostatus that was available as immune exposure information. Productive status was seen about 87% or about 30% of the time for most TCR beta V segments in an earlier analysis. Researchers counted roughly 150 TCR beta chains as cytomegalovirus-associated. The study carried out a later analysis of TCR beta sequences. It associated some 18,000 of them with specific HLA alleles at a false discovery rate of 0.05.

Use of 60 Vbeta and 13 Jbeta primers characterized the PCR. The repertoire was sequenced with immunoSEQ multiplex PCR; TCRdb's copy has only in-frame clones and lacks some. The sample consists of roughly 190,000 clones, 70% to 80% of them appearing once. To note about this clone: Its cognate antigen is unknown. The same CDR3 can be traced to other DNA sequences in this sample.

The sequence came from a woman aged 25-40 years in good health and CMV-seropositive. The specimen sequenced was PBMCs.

CDR3 nucleotides: TGTGCCAGCAGCGTAGATGGAGGGGAGACCCAGTACTTC. Translated, it gives CASSVDGGETQYF. J is TRBJ2-5 and V is TRBV9; a weak D match, TRBD2 (6 bases). V was pared by 0 bases and J by 5 bases, with 8 bases between. The CDR3 covers 13 residues. In germline, CDR1 is SGDLS, CDR2 YYNGEE.